Here is one T cell receptor beta chain with its context. Its antigen remains unidentified. The PCR contained 60 Vbeta and 13 Jbeta primers. In the original processing: Later, an analysis found about 80 million unique TCR beta chains, and about 10 million of these were shared. The method was immunoSEQ multiplex PCR; TCRdb's version includes in-frame clones alone and lacks a portion of them. V and J calls and clone size follow that table, whereas D and trimming were derived from the DNA. The repertoire shows more than 110,000 clones; the top ten hold roughly 2.5%. The sample is drawn from a study of cytomegalovirus exposure and HLA in healthy donors. General observations from the study: Among immune exposure information, only CMV serostatus was available.

Sequenced: PBMCs. The clonotype was recovered from a man aged 35-49 years in good health and CMV-seronegative.

The CDR3 reads CASSAETGIIVPLHF. The CDR3 nucleotides are TGTGCCAGCAGCGCAGAGACAGGGATAATAGTTCCCCTCCACTTT. The rearrangement uses TRBV9 and TRBJ1-6; 7 positions agree with TRBD1. Per the germline V gene, CDR1 is SGDLS and CDR2 is YYNGEE. CDR3 length: 15 residues. The V segment lost 3 bases and the J segment 13 bases; nucleotides outside the gene matches: 13.